Shown below are 29 T cell receptor beta chains from a single sample sequenced in a study of metastatic and nonmetastatic thyroid tumors. None of the patients had undergone any treatment ahead of thyroid surgery. MiXCR re-clonotyped the PCR reads for TCRdb. The repertoire includes 25,000 to 30,000 clones, approximately 3.7% of them detected once, and roughly 3.1% sits in the top ten. The sequencing sample was made of blood. These receptors originate from a male donor with papillary thyroid cancer or a benign thyroid nodule (not recorded which). Some clones in this sample may be carry-over from other donors' samples.

This clone ranks as medium-sized. The chain uses TRBV28 and TRBJ1-4, with D uncertain. This CDR3 comprises 12 residues. CDR1 is MDHEN, CDR2 SYDVKM, per germline. The V and J ends lost 7 bases and 8 bases respectively, with 11 bases between them. For the CDR3, the DNA is TGTGCCAGCATCGGAGGAGGCGAAAAACTGTTTTTT. This translates into CASIGGGEKLFF.

This clone was observed a few times. J is TRBJ1-1 and V is TRBV27, with no clear D. The CDR3 totals 14 residues. The V and J ends lost 2 bases and 0 bases respectively, with 7 bases between them. CDR1 is MNHEY and CDR2 is SMNVEV in the germline V gene (reference sequence). The CDR3 loop reads CASSLHQLNTEAFF. The CDR3 nucleotides read TGTGCCAGCAGTTTACACCAGTTGAACACTGAAGCTTTCTTT.

The rearrangement joins TRBV4-1 to TRBJ1-2, with a possible D match to TRBD1 (5 bases). Germline V gene lookup returns CDR1 MGHRA and CDR2 YSYEKL. CDR3 length: 17 residues. With 0 bases removed from V and 0 bases from J, the gap between germline ends came to 14 bases. In nucleotides, the CDR3 is TGCGCCAGCAGCCAAGATACACAGGCCTTCGCTAACTATGGCTACACCTTC. Its protein is CASSQDTQAFANYGYTF.

By its share, this clone is medium-sized. This chain connects TRBV6-1 to TRBJ2-3; D not resolved. The CDR3 runs 11 residues. Per the germline V gene, CDR1 is MNHNS and CDR2 is SASEGT. V shed 5 bases and J shed 5 bases, with 5 bases lying between them. The CDR3 DNA reads TGTGCCAGCAGTTCACTAGATACGCAGTATTTT. Translated, it gives CASSSLDTQYF.

The table lists this clone with a few counts. A much larger clone sits a single nucleotide away, making a read error possible. The chain joins TRBV20-1 to TRBJ1-1, with TRBD1 matching over 9 bases. This CDR3 has 13 residues. J was trimmed by 7 bases and V by 6 bases; bases with no gene match: 9. Per the germline V gene, CDR1 is DFQATT and CDR2 is SNEGSKA (reference sequence). The CDR3 DNA reads TGCAGTGCCCCACAGGGGGCCTGGAATGAAGCTTTCTTT. It yields the protein CSAPQGAWNEAFF.

This clone appeared many times. The rearrangement uses TRBV4-1 and TRBJ1-5; tentatively, D is TRBD1 (5 bases). Germline V gene data show CDR1 as MGHRA and CDR2 as YSYEKL. The CDR3 length is 15 residues. V shed 4 bases and J shed 4 bases, with 14 bases lying between them. CDR3 in DNA: TGCGCCAGCAGCCCTGGCCAGGGAGGGAATCAGCCCCAGCATTTT. Amino acid sequence: CASSPGQGGNQPQHF.

The chain couples TRBV6-1 to TRBJ2-3; 9 bases align to TRBD2. This CDR3 is 13 amino acids long. Germline lookup yields CDR1 MNHNS and CDR2 SASEGT. With V trimmed by 7 bases and J by 15 bases, 14 bases remained unmatched. CDR3 sequence reads: CASNSGSTDKQYF. CDR3 in DNA: TGTGCCAGCAATAGCGGGAGCACAGATAAGCAATATTTT.

This rearrangement joins TRBV11-2 to TRBJ2-1; 7 positions match TRBD2. The CDR3 is 14 residues long. The germline V gene has CDR1 SGHAT and CDR2 FQNNGV. The V and J ends lost 5 bases and 7 bases, in that order; junction bases with no gene match: 8. DNA of the CDR3: TGTGCCAGCAGCCTTATTCTCGGGGGGAATGAGCAGTTCTTC. Translated: CASSLILGGNEQFF.

The chain couples TRBV5-1 to TRBJ2-2; D is perhaps TRBD2 (6 bases). In germline, CDR1 is SGHRS, CDR2 YFSETQ. V lost 0 bases and J lost 0, with 12 bases in between. The CDR3 runs 17 residues. DNA of the CDR3: TGCGCCAGCAGCTTGGGGGCGGGGCAGACGAACACCGGGGAGCTGTTTTTT. Its protein is CASSLGAGQTNTGELFF.

This clone was observed a few times. The chain recombines TRBV11-3 with TRBJ2-2; 9 bases are a match to TRBD1. Per germline, CDR1 SGHNT and CDR2 YENEEA. Germline trimming cut 6 bases from V and 5 bases from J; bases unmatched to any gene: 4. CDR3 length: 14 amino acids. CDR3 protein: CASRPGQGTGELFF. The DNA for the CDR3 is TGTGCCAGCAGACCGGGACAGGGTACCGGGGAGCTGTTTTTT.

In this sample, this clone is medium-sized. V and J are TRBV12-3 or TRBV12-4 and TRBJ2-3; a weak D match, TRBD2 (6 bases). The CDR3 totals 14 residues. V was shortened by 6 bases and J by 0 bases, with 10 bases between the two germline ends. CDR3 sequence reads: CASRRSGSTDTQYF. The CDR3, as DNA: TGTGCCAGCAGGCGGAGCGGGAGCACAGATACGCAGTATTTT.

This clone came up a few times. This chain links TRBV28 with TRBJ2-1; unclear D gene. CDR1 and CDR2 (germline): MDHEN, SYDVKM. V lost 8 bases and J 0 bases, leaving 17 bases between the germline ends. There are 16 residues in the CDR3. CDR3 nucleotide sequence: TGTGCCAGCGGAAGGGTTGGTCTTACCTCCTACAATGAGCAGTTCTTC. It yields the protein CASGRVGLTSYNEQFF.

This clone was recorded a few times. This chain links TRBV11-2 with TRBJ2-7; 8 bases are shared with TRBD1. Losses at the gene ends were 5 bases for V and 8 bases for J; bases not matched to a gene: 8. CDR1 and CDR2 from the germline V gene are SGHAT and FQNNGV. This CDR3 has 13 residues. Written as DNA, the CDR3 is TGTGCCAGCAGCCAAGGGACAGGTGGAAAGCAGTACTTC. This sequence encodes CASSQGTGGKQYF.

This clone counts as medium-sized. This rearrangement joins TRBV6-1 to TRBJ1-6; D call uncertain. The V end lost 6 bases, the J end lost 7 bases, and 10 bases lay between the germline ends. This CDR3 region has 13 residues. Germline V gene lookup returns CDR1 MNHNS and CDR2 SASEGT. The CDR3: CASRETANSPLHF. CDR3 nucleotides: TGTGCCAGCAGAGAAACAGCAAATTCACCCCTCCACTTT.

This clone was seen more than once but under ten times. This sequence joins TRBV11-2 and TRBJ1-2; the D gene is possibly TRBD1 (6 bases). This CDR3 is built from 16 residues. The germline gives CDR1 SGHAT, CDR2 FQNNGV. Trimming removed 5 bases at V and 4 bases at J, with 20 bases between. The CDR3 loop is CASSETGFWGRYGYTF. Here the CDR3 DNA reads TGTGCCAGCAGCGAAACAGGGTTTTGGGGCCGCTATGGCTACACCTTC. Combining the CDR3 with reference TRBV11-2 and TRBJ1-2 gives the whole variable domain EAGVAQSPRYKIIEKRQSVAFWCNPISGHATLYWYQQILGQGPKLLIQFQNNGVVDDSQLPKDRFSAERLKGVDSTLKIQPAKLEDSAVYLCASSETGFWGRYGYTFGSGTRLTVV.

Here the CDR3 DNA reads TGTGCCTGGGGGGACCCGGTCCACACCCTTACGAGGGCCAACGTCCTGACTTTC. Translating gives CAWGDPVHTLTRANVLTF. The V gene is TRBV30, the J gene TRBJ2-6; D possibly uses TRBD1 or TRBD2 (5 bases each). Germline V CDR1 and CDR2: GTSNPN, SVGIG (reference sequence). V was clipped by 5 bases and J by 5 bases, with 25 bases between them. The CDR3 runs 18 residues.

The chain carries TRBV15 and TRBJ1-6, with TRBD1 matching over 9 bases. This CDR3 spans 17 amino acids. Germline assignment: CDR1 LNHNV and CDR2 YYDKDF (reference sequence). Unmatched junction bases numbered 18, after V lost 9 bases and J lost 9 bases. The CDR3 coding sequence is TGTGCCACTAACAGAGATTATGTAGGACAGGGGCCTTCACCCCTCCACTTT. Translating it yields CATNRDYVGQGPSPLHF.

Ten or more counts support this clone. V is TRBV6-4 and J is TRBJ2-1, with 8 bases matching TRBD2. This CDR3 contains 15 residues. V lost 3 bases to trimming and J lost 6 bases; unmatched junction nucleotides: 7. From germline, CDR1 is MRHNA and CDR2 SNTAGT. DNA of the CDR3: TGTGCCAGCAGTGAGGCGTCCGGGACTAGCAATGAGCAGTTCTTC. This translates into CASSEASGTSNEQFF.

This clone is labeled as medium-sized (0.01 to 0.1%). The rearrangement uses TRBV28 and TRBJ2-7; TRBD2 matches at 8 bases. The CDR3 contains 15 residues. Unmatched junction bases numbered 10, after V lost 6 bases and J lost 3 bases. CDR1 is MDHEN and CDR2 is SYDVKM in the germline V gene. In DNA form, the CDR3 reads TGTGCCAGCAGACCGGGGGGGGGAGGGGGCTACGAGCAGTACTTC. This encodes CASRPGGGGGYEQYF.

This clone has more than one count but fewer than ten. The chain employs TRBV15 and TRBJ1-2; D is uncertain. CDR3 length: 14 residues. The V end was cut by 0 bases, the J end by 4 bases, with 9 bases between. Germline V gene data show CDR1 as LNHNV and CDR2 as YYDKDF (reference sequence). The CDR3 protein is CATSRDCPSYGYTF. The CDR3 coding sequence is TGTGCCACCAGCAGAGATTGTCCTTCCTATGGCTACACCTTC.

The chain combines TRBV27 with TRBJ2-5, with a weak D call TRBD2 (5 bases). Trimming removed 3 bases from V and 5 bases from J, with 16 bases in between. This CDR3 is 15 amino acids long. Looked up from germline, CDR1 is MNHEY and CDR2 is SMNVEV (reference sequence). Here the CDR3 DNA reads TGTGCCAGCAGTTTCACTAGGGAGTCCTGGGAGACCCAGTACTTC. It codes for CASSFTRESWETQYF.

A word on this clone: The junction shows a germline mismatch at one end, possibly a read error. The chain recombines TRBV7-2 with TRBJ2-6, with D tentatively TRBD1 (6 bases). This CDR3 has 17 amino acids. Germline assignment: CDR1 SGHTA and CDR2 FQGNSA. The CDR3 DNA reads TGTGCCAGCAGCGCCGACAGGCGCCGCTCTGGTGCCAACGTCCTGACTTTC. Encoded protein: CASSADRRRSGANVLTF.

This clone was observed at least ten times. The V call is TRBV6-1, the J call TRBJ1-2, with D possibly matching TRBD1 (5 bases). Germline V gene sequence: CDR1 MNHNS, CDR2 SASEGT. V shed 5 bases and J shed 12 bases, with 16 bases lying between them. The CDR3 is 12 residues long. CDR3 residues: CASSLKRGSDTF. The CDR3, as DNA: TGTGCCAGCAGTTTGAAGAGGGGATCGGACACCTTC.

The chain uses TRBV6-1 and TRBJ1-6; 7 bases line up with TRBD1. This CDR3 has 15 residues. Looked up from germline, CDR1 is MNHNS and CDR2 is SASEGT. J lost 5 bases, V lost 6 bases, and 7 bases had no gene match. CDR3 sequence (DNA): TGTGCCAGCAGGCCCCGGGACAGAGATAATTCACCCCTCCACTTT. This translates into CASRPRDRDNSPLHF.

This clone was seen a single time. One junction end disagrees with the germline gene, perhaps due to a read error. This rearrangement joins TRBV20-1 to TRBJ2-5; D perhaps matches TRBD2 (6 bases). The CDR3 extends over 14 amino acids. The germline CDR1 and CDR2 sequences are DFQATT and SNEGSKA (reference sequence). The CDR3 DNA reads TGCAGGGCTAGAGTATTAGCGGTATCTGAGACCCAGTACTTC. Protein product: CRARVLAVSETQYF.

This clone was observed many times. The chain joins TRBV15 to TRBJ1-1; D gene uncertain. Germline loops: CDR1 LNHNV, CDR2 YYDKDF (reference sequence). This CDR3 contains 16 residues. Trimming pared 0 bases from V and 1 base from J, leaving 12 bases between. The chain's CDR3 is CATSRDLGTSNTEAFF. The CDR3 DNA sequence: TGTGCCACCAGCAGAGATCTCGGAACATCGAACACTGAAGCTTTCTTT.

This clone was seen ten or more times. This rearrangement joins TRBV28 to TRBJ1-4, with 8 bases that match TRBD1. Germline V gene sequence: CDR1 MDHEN, CDR2 SYDVKM. The trim removed 4 bases at V and 7 bases at J, leaving 8 bases unmatched. The CDR3 is 15 amino acids. The CDR3 reads CASSSRQGAIEKLFF. CDR3 nucleotides: TGTGCCAGCAGTTCCCGGCAGGGGGCAATTGAAAAACTGTTTTTT.

This clone is labeled medium-sized (0.01 to 0.1%). This chain joins TRBV19 and TRBJ1-3; D not certain. The CDR3 runs 14 residues. V gave up 1 base and J gave up 5 bases, with 9 bases separating them. Germline-derived CDR1 and CDR2 are LNHDA and SQIVND (reference sequence). DNA of the CDR3: TGTGCCAGTAGTATAGGGGCTTCGCGAAACACCATATATTTT. It yields the protein CASSIGASRNTIYF.

The rearrangement uses TRBV7-6 and TRBJ2-2, with D unclear. The length of the CDR3 is 14 residues. Germline V gene lookup returns CDR1 SGHVS and CDR2 FNYEAQ. Trimming shortened V by 5 bases and J by 5 bases, and 12 bases separated the two germline ends. The CDR3 sequence: CASSRDCPTGELFF. The CDR3 DNA follows: TGTGCCAGCAGCCGTGACTGCCCAACCGGGGAGCTGTTTTTT.